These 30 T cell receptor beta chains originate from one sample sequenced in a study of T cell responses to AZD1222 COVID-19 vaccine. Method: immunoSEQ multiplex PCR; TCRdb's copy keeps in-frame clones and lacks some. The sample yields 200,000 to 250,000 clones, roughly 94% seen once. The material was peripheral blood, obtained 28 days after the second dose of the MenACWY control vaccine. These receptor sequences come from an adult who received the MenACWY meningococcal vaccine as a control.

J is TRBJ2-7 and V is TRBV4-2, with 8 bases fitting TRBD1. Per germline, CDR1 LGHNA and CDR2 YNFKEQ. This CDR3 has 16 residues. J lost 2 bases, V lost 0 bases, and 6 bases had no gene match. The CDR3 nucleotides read TGTGCCAGCAGCCAAGATCTCCAGGGGGCGACCTACGAGCAGTACTTC. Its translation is CASSQDLQGATYEQYF.

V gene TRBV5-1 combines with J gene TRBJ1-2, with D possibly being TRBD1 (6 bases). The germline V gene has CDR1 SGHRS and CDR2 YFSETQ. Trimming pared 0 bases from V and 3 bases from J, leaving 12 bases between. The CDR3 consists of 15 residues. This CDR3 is CASSLAGALDYGYTF. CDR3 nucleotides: TGCGCCAGCAGCTTGGCGGGGGCCCTGGACTATGGCTACACCTTC.

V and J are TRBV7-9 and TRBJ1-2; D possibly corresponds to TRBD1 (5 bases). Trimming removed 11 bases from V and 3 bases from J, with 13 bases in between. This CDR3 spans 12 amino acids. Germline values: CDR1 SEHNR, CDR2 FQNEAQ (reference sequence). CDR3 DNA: TGTGCCGGAAGCGGCAGGGACTATGGCTACACCTTC. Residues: CAGSGRDYGYTF.

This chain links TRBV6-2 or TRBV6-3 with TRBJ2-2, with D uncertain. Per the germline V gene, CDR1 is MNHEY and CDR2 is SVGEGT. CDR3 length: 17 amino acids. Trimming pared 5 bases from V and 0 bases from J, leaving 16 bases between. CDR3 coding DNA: TGTGCCAGCAGTCAATACCCCCCCCGGGCGAACACCGGGGAGCTGTTTTTT. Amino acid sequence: CASSQYPPRANTGELFF.

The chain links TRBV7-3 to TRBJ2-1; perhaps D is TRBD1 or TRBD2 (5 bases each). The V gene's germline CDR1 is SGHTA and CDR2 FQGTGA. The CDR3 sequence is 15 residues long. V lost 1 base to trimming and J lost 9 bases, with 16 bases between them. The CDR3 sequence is CASSLRGGSISEQFF. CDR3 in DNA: TGTGCCAGCAGCTTAAGGGGCGGGTCGATAAGTGAGCAGTTCTTC.

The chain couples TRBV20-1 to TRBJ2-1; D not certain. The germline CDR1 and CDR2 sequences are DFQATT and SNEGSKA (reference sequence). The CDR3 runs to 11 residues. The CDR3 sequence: CKADDYNEQFF. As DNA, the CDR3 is TGCAAAGCCGACGACTACAATGAGCAGTTCTTC.

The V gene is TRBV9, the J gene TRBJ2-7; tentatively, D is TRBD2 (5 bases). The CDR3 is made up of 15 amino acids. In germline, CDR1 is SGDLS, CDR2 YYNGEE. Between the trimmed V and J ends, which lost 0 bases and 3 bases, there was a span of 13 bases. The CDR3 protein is CASSVGPGLHYEQYF. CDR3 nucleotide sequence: TGTGCCAGCAGCGTAGGGCCCGGACTCCACTACGAGCAGTACTTC.

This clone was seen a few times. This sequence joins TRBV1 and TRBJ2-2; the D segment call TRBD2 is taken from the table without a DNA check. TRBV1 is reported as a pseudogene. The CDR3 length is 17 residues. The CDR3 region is CTSTTFSSGRVTGELFF. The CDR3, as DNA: TGCACCAGCACCACCTTTAGCAGCGGGAGGGTCACCGGGGAGCTGTTTTTT.

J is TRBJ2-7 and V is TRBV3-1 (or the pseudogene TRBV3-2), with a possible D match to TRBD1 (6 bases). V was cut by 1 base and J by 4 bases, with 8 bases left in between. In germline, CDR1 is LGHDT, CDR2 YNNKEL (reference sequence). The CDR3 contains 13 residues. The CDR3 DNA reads TGTGCCAGCAGCCAAGGGACAGTATACGAGCAGTACTTC. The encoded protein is CASSQGTVYEQYF.

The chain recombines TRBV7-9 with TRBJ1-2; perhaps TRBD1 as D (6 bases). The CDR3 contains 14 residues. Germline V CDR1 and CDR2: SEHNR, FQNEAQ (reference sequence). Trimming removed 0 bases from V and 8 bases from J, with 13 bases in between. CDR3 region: CASSLAQGIGGYTF. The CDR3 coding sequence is TGTGCCAGCAGCTTAGCACAGGGTATTGGAGGCTACACCTTC.

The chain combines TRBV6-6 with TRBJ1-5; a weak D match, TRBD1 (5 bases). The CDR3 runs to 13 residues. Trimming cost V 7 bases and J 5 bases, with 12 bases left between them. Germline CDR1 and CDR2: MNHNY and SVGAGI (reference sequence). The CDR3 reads CASTRQGHQPQHF. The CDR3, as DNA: TGTGCCAGCACCAGGCAGGGACATCAGCCCCAGCATTTT.

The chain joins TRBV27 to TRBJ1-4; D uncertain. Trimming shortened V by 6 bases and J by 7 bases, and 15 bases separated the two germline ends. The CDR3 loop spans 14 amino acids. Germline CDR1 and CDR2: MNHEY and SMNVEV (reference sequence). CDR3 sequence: CASSPLGVGEKLFF. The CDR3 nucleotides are TGTGCCAGCAGCCCTCTTGGGGTTGGTGAAAAACTGTTTTTT.

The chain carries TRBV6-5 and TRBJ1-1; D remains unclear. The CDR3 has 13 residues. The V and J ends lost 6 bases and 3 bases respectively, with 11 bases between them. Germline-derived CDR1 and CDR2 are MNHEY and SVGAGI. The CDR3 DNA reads TGTGCCAGCAGCACCCAGAGGGACACTGAAGCTTTCTTT. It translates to CASSTQRDTEAFF.

CDR3 loop: CASSQREAYEQYF. CDR3 in DNA: TGTGCCAGCAGCCAGCGGGAGGCCTACGAGCAGTACTTC. The chain uses TRBV7-6 and TRBJ2-7; 9 bases match TRBD2. The CDR3 is 13 residues long. J lost 2 bases, V lost 5 bases, and 1 base had no gene match. The germline CDR1 and CDR2 sequences are SGHVS and FNYEAQ.

The CDR3 is CASSPEVGPQHF. The CDR3 DNA sequence: TGTGCCAGCAGCCCGGAGGTGGGGCCCCAGCATTTT. This rearrangement joins TRBV5-6 to TRBJ1-5, with D unclear. The germline gives CDR1 SGHDT, CDR2 YYEEEE. This CDR3 is 12 amino acids long. Trimming shortened V by 4 bases and J by 9 bases, and 11 bases separated the two germline ends.

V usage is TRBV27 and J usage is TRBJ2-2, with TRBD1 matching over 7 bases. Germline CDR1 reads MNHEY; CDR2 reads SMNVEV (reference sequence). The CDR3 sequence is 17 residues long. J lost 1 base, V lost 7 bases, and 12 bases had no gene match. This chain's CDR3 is CASTTSPWTGNTGELFF. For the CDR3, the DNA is TGTGCCAGCACCACCAGCCCCTGGACAGGGAACACCGGGGAGCTGTTTTTT.

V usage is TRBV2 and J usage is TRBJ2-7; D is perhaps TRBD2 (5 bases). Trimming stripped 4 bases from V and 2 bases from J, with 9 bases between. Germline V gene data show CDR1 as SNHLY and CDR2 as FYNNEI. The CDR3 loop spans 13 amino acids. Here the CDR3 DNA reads TGTGCCAGCAGTGTGAGCGGAACCTACGAGCAGTACTTC. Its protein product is CASSVSGTYEQYF.

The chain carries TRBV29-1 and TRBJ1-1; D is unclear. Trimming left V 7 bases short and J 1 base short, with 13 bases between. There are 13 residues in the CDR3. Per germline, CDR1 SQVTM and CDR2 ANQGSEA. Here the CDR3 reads CSAGSIRNTEAFF. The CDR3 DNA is TGCAGCGCCGGCAGTATCCGGAACACTGAAGCTTTCTTT. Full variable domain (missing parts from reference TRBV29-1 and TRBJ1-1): SAVISQKPSRDICQRGTSLTIQCQVDSQVTMMFWYRQQPGQSLTLIATANQGSEATYESGFVIDKFPISRPNLTFSTLTVSNMSPEDSSIYLCSAGSIRNTEAFFGQGTRLTVV.

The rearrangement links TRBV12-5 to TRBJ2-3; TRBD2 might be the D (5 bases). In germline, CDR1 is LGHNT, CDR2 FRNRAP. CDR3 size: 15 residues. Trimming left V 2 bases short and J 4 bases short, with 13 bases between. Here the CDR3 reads CASGLSPGWPDTQYF. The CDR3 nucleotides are TGTGCTAGTGGTTTGTCCCCGGGGTGGCCAGATACGCAGTATTTT.

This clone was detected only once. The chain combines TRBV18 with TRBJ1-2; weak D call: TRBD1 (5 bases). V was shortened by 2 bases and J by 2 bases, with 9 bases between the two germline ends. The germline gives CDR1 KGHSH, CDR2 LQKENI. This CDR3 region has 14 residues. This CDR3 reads CASSPDRQNYGYTF. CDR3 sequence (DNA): TGTGCCAGCTCACCAGACAGACAGAACTATGGCTACACCTTC.

CDR3 loop: CASRVTGPETQYF. CDR3 DNA: TGTGCCAGCAGGGTTACAGGGCCCGAGACCCAGTACTTC. V gene TRBV6-5 combines with J gene TRBJ2-5; D might be TRBD1 (6 bases). Trimming pared 6 bases from V and 5 bases from J, leaving 13 bases between. Germline CDR1 and CDR2: MNHEY and SVGAGI. CDR3 length equals 13 residues.

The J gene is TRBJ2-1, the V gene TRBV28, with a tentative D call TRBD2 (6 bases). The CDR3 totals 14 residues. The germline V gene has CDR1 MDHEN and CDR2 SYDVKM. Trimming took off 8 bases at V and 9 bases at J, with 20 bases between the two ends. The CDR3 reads CASGLLAGSGEQFF. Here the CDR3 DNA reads TGTGCCAGCGGACTATTGGCGGGGTCGGGTGAGCAGTTCTTC.

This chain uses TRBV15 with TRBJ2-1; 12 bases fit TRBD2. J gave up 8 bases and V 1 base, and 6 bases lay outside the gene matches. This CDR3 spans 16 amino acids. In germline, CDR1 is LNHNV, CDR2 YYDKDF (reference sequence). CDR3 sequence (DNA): TGTGCCACCAGCAGAGCCGGACTAGCGGGAATCGATGAGCAGTTCTTC. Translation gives CATSRAGLAGIDEQFF.

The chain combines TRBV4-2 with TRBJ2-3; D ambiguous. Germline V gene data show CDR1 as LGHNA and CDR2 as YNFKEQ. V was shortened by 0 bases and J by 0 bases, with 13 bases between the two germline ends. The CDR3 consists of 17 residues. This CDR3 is CASSQESGKTSTDTQYF. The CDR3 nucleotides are TGTGCCAGCAGCCAAGAATCAGGAAAGACTAGCACAGATACGCAGTATTTT.

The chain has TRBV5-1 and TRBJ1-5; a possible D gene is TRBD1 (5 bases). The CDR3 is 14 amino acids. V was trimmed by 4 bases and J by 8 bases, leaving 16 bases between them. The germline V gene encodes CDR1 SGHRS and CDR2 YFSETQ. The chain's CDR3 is CASSPQGGQEPQHF. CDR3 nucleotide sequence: TGCGCCAGCAGCCCCCAGGGTGGGCAAGAGCCCCAGCATTTT. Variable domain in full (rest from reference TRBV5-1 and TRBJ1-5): KAGVTQTPRYLIKTRGQQVTLSCSPISGHRSVSWYQQTPGQGLQFLFEYFSETQRNKGNFPGRFSGRQFSNSRSEMNVSTLELGDSALYLCASSPQGGQEPQHFGDGTRLSIL.

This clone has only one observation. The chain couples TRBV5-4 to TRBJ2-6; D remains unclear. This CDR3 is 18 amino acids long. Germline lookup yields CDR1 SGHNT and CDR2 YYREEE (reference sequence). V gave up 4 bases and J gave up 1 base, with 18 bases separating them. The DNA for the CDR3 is TGTGCCAGCAGCCGGGCGACCAGCACAGTGTCTGGGGCCAACGTCCTGACTTTC. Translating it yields CASSRATSTVSGANVLTF.

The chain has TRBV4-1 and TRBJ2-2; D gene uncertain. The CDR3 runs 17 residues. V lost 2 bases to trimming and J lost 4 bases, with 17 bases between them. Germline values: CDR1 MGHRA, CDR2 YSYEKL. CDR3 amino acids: CASSQLDMGFATGELFF. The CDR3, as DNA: TGCGCCAGCAGCCAATTAGATATGGGTTTTGCCACCGGGGAGCTGTTTTTT.

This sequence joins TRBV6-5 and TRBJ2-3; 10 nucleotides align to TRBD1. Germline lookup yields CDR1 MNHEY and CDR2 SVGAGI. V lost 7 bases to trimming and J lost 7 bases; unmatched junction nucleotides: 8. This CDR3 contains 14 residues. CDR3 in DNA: TGTGCCAGCACCCAAGGGGACAGGGGAAATACGCAGTATTTT. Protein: CASTQGDRGNTQYF.

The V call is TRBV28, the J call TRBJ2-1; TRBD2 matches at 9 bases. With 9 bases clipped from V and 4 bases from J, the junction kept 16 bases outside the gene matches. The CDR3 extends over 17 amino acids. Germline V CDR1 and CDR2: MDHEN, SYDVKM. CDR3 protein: CASKKGTASGKYNEQFF. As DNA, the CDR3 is TGTGCCAGTAAAAAAGGGACTGCTAGCGGGAAGTACAATGAGCAGTTCTTC.

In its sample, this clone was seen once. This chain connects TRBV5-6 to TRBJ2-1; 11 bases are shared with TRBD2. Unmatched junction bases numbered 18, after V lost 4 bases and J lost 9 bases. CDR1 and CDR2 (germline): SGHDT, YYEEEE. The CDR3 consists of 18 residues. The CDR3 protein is CASSIQGSRTSGWVEQFF. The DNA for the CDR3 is TGTGCCAGCAGCATACAGGGGTCCCGGACTAGCGGGTGGGTTGAGCAGTTCTTC.